These 3 T cell receptor beta chains share one sample of origin, sequenced in a study of blood T cells in healthy people across ages. Primers used in a second PCR of about 7 to 12 cycles were a sample-barcoded 5' primer and a J-beta primer mix. TCRdb re-called the 5' RACE reads with MiXCR, one entry per CDR3 protein. The top ten clones hold 20% to 25% of a sample with 730,000 or so distinct CDR3 sequences, roughly 47% of them seen once. The specimen was blood. The receptors shown here come from a woman aged 55-69 years in good health.

This clonotype was counted at least ten times. J is TRBJ2-7 and V is TRBV5-1, with 8 bases that match TRBD2. V lost 4 bases and J lost 7; bases outside the gene matches: 13. This CDR3 comprises 15 residues. From germline, CDR1 is SGHRS and CDR2 YFSETQ. CDR3 DNA sequence: TGCGCCAGCAGCCGGGATAAGCGGGAGCTGGGGGAGCAGTACTTC. Its translation: CASSRDKRELGEQYF.

The CDR3 DNA sequence: TGCAGCGTAGGAGGACGGCACAATCAGCCCCAGCATTTT. It codes for CSVGGRHNQPQHF. The genes are TRBV29-1 and TRBJ1-5; D remains ambiguous. The CDR3 runs 13 residues. V lost 6 bases and J lost 3, with 12 bases in between. Germline values: CDR1 SQVTM, CDR2 ANQGSEA.

The chain is built from TRBV6-5 and TRBJ2-2; D gene uncertain. The CDR3 spans 13 residues. V was trimmed by 7 bases and J by 2 bases, leaving 8 bases between them. Germline loops: CDR1 MNHEY, CDR2 SVGAGI. The CDR3 reads CASKQPNTGELFF. The CDR3 DNA follows: TGTGCCAGCAAACAGCCCAACACCGGGGAGCTGTTTTTT.